Listed here are 8 T cell receptor beta chains from one sample, sequenced in a study of OX40 agonist ivuxolimab in advanced cancers. Some clones are missing from TCRdb's copy, which holds only in-frame ones; the method was immunoSEQ multiplex PCR. The sample yields 50,000 or so clones, roughly 89% seen once. The sample here was CD4+ or CD8+ T cells sorted from blood, taken in a trial of the OX40 agonist ivuxolimab. These receptors came from an adult with an advanced solid tumor such as melanoma, head and neck, liver or kidney cancer.

The gene calls are TRBV27 and TRBJ1-2, with a tentative D call TRBD1 (6 bases). Trimming took off 7 bases at V and 3 bases at J, with 12 bases between the two ends. In germline, CDR1 is MNHEY, CDR2 SMNVEV (reference sequence). The CDR3 runs to 13 residues. The CDR3 DNA is TGTGCCAGCAAACAGGGTGTCGACTATGGCTACACCTTC. Translated, it gives CASKQGVDYGYTF.

V usage is TRBV2 and J usage is TRBJ2-5; D gene ambiguous. Germline assignment: CDR1 SNHLY and CDR2 FYNNEI. The CDR3 runs to 15 residues. The V gene lost 4 bases and the J gene lost 2 bases, with 14 bases spanning the gap. The DNA for the CDR3 is TGTGCCAGCAGTGCCTTCGGCCGGCGGCAAGAGACCCAGTACTTC. Encoded protein: CASSAFGRRQETQYF.

The chain joins TRBV27 to TRBJ2-3, with 9 nucleotides matching TRBD2. Germline V gene sequence: CDR1 MNHEY, CDR2 SMNVEV (reference sequence). Trimming took 5 bases from V and 0 from J; bases not matched to a gene: 6. CDR3 length: 16 amino acids. This CDR3 is CASSRGTSRSTDTQYF. The DNA for the CDR3 is TGTGCCAGCAGTCGTGGGACTAGCAGAAGCACAGATACGCAGTATTTT.

The gene calls are TRBV11-2 and TRBJ2-7; D might be TRBD1 (6 bases). Trimming removed 5 bases at V and 3 bases at J, with 11 bases between. Germline CDR1 and CDR2: SGHAT and FQNNGV. CDR3 length: 13 amino acids. The CDR3 here is CASSPGQNYEQYF. Here the CDR3 DNA reads TGTGCCAGCAGCCCAGGACAGAACTACGAGCAGTACTTC.

The chain uses TRBV4-1 and TRBJ2-1; 9 bases match TRBD2. V trimming: 0 bases; J trimming: 3 bases; junction bases outside the gene matches: 9. CDR3 size: 18 residues. Germline values: CDR1 MGHRA, CDR2 YSYEKL. CDR3 coding DNA: TGCGCCAGCAGCCAAGAGGGTGGCGGGAGGGCCTTCTACAATGAGCAGTTCTTC. This gives the protein CASSQEGGGRAFYNEQFF.

V gene TRBV10-1 combines with J gene TRBJ2-7, with 8 bases identical to TRBD2. Germline V CDR1 and CDR2: WNHNN, SYGVQD (reference sequence). This CDR3 is built from 13 residues. Germline trimming cut 6 bases from V and 5 bases from J; bases unmatched to any gene: 6. CDR3 nucleotide sequence: TGCGCCAGCAGGCTCGGACTAGCTAACGAGCAGTACTTC. Protein product: CASRLGLANEQYF.

The rearrangement links TRBV19 to TRBJ1-2, with D tentatively TRBD1 (6 bases). Germline V gene lookup returns CDR1 LNHDA and CDR2 SQIVND (reference sequence). V was trimmed by 7 bases and J by 0 bases, leaving 9 bases between them. The length of the CDR3 is 13 residues. CDR3 amino acids: CASTGHTNYGYTF. The DNA of the CDR3 is TGTGCCAGTACGGGACACACTAACTATGGCTACACCTTC.

The rearrangement uses TRBV21-1 and TRBJ2-1; the DNA was not compared with TRBD2, the D call given in the table. TRBV21-1 is deemed a pseudogene. The length of the CDR3 is 13 residues. This CDR3 is CASSKGWLGRQFF. The CDR3 nucleotides read TGTGCCAGCAGCAAAGGGTGGCTAGGTCGGCAGTTCTTC.